A selection of T cell receptor beta chains follows, all from one sample in a study of blood T cells in healthy people across ages. TCRdb re-called the 5' RACE reads with MiXCR, one entry per CDR3 protein. In the table there are approximately 810,000 distinct CDR3 sequences, roughly 26% of which are singletons. Sample: blood. All receptors derive from a woman of 80 years or more in good health. Each CDR3 is given with its conserved first and last residue. The D gene is left open where the match is weak. Clone size, where shown, is once, few, many, or a class for clones that have expanded.

d_gene: -; abundance: many; v_gene: TRBV6-5; j_gene: TRBJ2-3; CDR3aa: CASSRGGTDTQYF; CDR3nt: TGTGCCAGCAGCCGCGGGGGCACAGATACGCAGTATTTT
d_gene: -; abundance: -; v_gene: TRBV12-5; j_gene: TRBJ1-1; CDR3aa: CASGLQGNTEAFF; CDR3nt: TGTGCTAGTGGTTTACAGGGGAACACTGAAGCTTTCTTT
d_gene: -; abundance: -; v_gene: TRBV3-1; j_gene: TRBJ1-4; CDR3aa: CASSQATLRDEKLFF; CDR3nt: TGTGCCAGCAGCCAGGCCACATTAAGGGATGAAAAACTGTTTTTT
d_gene: -; abundance: many; v_gene: TRBV7-2; j_gene: TRBJ2-5; CDR3aa: CASSLAGPFSRAQYF; CDR3nt: TGTGCCAGCAGCTTAGCGGGGCCCTTCTCTCGGGCCCAGTACTTC
d_gene: -; abundance: few; v_gene: TRBV20-1; j_gene: TRBJ1-5; CDR3aa: CSARDRRRSSNQPQHF; CDR3nt: TGCAGTGCTAGAGATCGGCGCAGGAGTAGCAATCAGCCCCAGCATTTT
d_gene: -; abundance: -; v_gene: TRBV15; j_gene: TRBJ2-7; CDR3aa: CATSLPAGGYEQYF; CDR3nt: TGTGCCACCAGCCTCCCCGCAGGGGGGTACGAGCAGTACTTC
d_gene: TRBD1; abundance: many; v_gene: TRBV25-1; j_gene: TRBJ2-3; CDR3aa: CASSEQGSDTQYF; CDR3nt: TGTGCCAGCAGCGAACAGGGGTCAGATACGCAGTATTTT
d_gene: TRBD2; abundance: many; v_gene: TRBV24-1; j_gene: TRBJ2-3; CDR3aa: CATSDRSGGVEDTQYF; CDR3nt: TGTGCCACCAGTGACCGTAGCGGGGGGGTGGAAGATACGCAGTATTTT
d_gene: TRBD2; abundance: many; v_gene: TRBV20-1; j_gene: TRBJ2-3; CDR3aa: CSARGWVAGVSTSTDTQYF; CDR3nt: TGCAGTGCTAGAGGGTGGGTAGCGGGGGTTTCCACTAGCACAGATACGCAGTATTTT
d_gene: TRBD1; abundance: many; v_gene: TRBV4-3; j_gene: TRBJ1-2; CDR3aa: CASSQEGQAYYGYTF; CDR3nt: TGCGCCAGCAGCCAAGAGGGACAGGCTTACTATGGCTACACCTTC
d_gene: -; abundance: -; v_gene: TRBV6-1; j_gene: TRBJ1-1; CDR3aa: CASSVGTGNTEAFF; CDR3nt: TGTGCCAGCAGTGTGGGGACCGGGAACACTGAAGCTTTCTTT
d_gene: -; abundance: many; v_gene: TRBV10-2; j_gene: TRBJ2-2; CDR3aa: CASRDTSGNTGELFF; CDR3nt: TGCGCCAGCAGAGACACCAGCGGGAACACCGGGGAGCTGTTTTTT
d_gene: TRBD1; abundance: -; v_gene: TRBV29-1; j_gene: TRBJ2-5; CDR3aa: CSVVETATGGAETQYF; CDR3nt: TGCAGCGTTGTGGAGACGGCGACAGGGGGCGCGGAGACCCAGTACTTC
d_gene: -; abundance: few; v_gene: TRBV4-1; j_gene: TRBJ1-5; CDR3aa: CASSQGAVRGNQPQHF; CDR3nt: TGCGCCAGCAGCCAAGGGGCCGTCAGGGGCAATCAGCCCCAGCATTTT
d_gene: -; abundance: -; v_gene: TRBV6-5; j_gene: TRBJ1-1; CDR3aa: CASSYVSENTEAFF; CDR3nt: TGTGCCAGCAGTTATGTGTCCGAGAACACTGAAGCTTTCTTT
d_gene: -; abundance: few; v_gene: TRBV12-3/TRBV12-4; j_gene: TRBJ2-7; CDR3aa: CASSLNFQKGVSGFVVEQYF; CDR3nt: TGTGCCAGCAGTTTAAATTTCCAAAAAGGGGTTTCAGGGTTCGTAGTCGAGCAGTACTTC
d_gene: -; abundance: few; v_gene: TRBV5-5; j_gene: TRBJ1-5; CDR3aa: CASSPNRERQPQHF; CDR3nt: TGTGCCAGCAGCCCCAACAGGGAGCGACAGCCCCAGCATTTT
d_gene: -; abundance: -; v_gene: TRBV6-2/TRBV6-3; j_gene: TRBJ2-1; CDR3aa: CASSPLASGTQRNEQFF; CDR3nt: TGTGCCAGCAGTCCTCTGGCGAGTGGGACCCAGAGGAATGAGCAGTTCTTC
d_gene: -; abundance: -; v_gene: TRBV27; j_gene: TRBJ1-2; CDR3aa: CASRGLAINYGYTF; CDR3nt: TGTGCCAGCAGAGGCCTGGCGATTAACTATGGCTACACCTTC
d_gene: TRBD1; abundance: once; v_gene: TRBV2; j_gene: TRBJ1-2; CDR3aa: CASSEQDRGNYGYTF; CDR3nt: TGTGCCAGCAGTGAGCAGGACAGGGGAAACTATGGCTACACCTTC
d_gene: TRBD1; abundance: -; v_gene: TRBV20-1; j_gene: TRBJ2-5; CDR3aa: CSTNQPGQGWKTQYF; CDR3nt: TGCAGCACCAATCAGCCTGGACAGGGTTGGAAGACCCAGTACTTC
d_gene: TRBD2; abundance: many; v_gene: TRBV5-1; j_gene: TRBJ2-3; CDR3aa: CASSLVASGGVDTQYF; CDR3nt: TGCGCCAGCAGCTTGGTGGCTAGCGGAGGAGTAGATACGCAGTATTTT
d_gene: -; abundance: -; v_gene: TRBV29-1; j_gene: TRBJ2-5; CDR3aa: CSVSAGQETQYF; CDR3nt: TGCAGCGTTTCCGCAGGCCAAGAGACCCAGTACTTC
d_gene: -; abundance: many; v_gene: TRBV10-1; j_gene: TRBJ2-7; CDR3aa: CASTGGDIYEQYF; CDR3nt: TGCGCCAGCACCGGGGGCGACATCTACGAGCAGTACTTC
d_gene: -; abundance: -; v_gene: TRBV2; j_gene: TRBJ1-4; CDR3aa: CASSEEPRQGGKLFF; CDR3nt: TGTGCCAGCAGTGAGGAACCGCGCCAGGGAGGGAAACTGTTTTTT
d_gene: -; abundance: few; v_gene: TRBV4-2; j_gene: TRBJ2-7; CDR3aa: CASSQVDEAGLAYF; CDR3nt: TGTGCCAGCAGCCAAGTGGACGAGGCAGGCCTTGCGTACTTC
d_gene: TRBD1; abundance: -; v_gene: TRBV2; j_gene: TRBJ1-5; CDR3aa: CASSEGTGGGQPQHF; CDR3nt: TGTGCCAGCAGTGAGGGCACAGGGGGCGGACAGCCCCAGCATTTT
d_gene: -; abundance: many; v_gene: TRBV7-9; j_gene: TRBJ1-1; CDR3aa: CASSPLMGPTEAFF; CDR3nt: TGTGCCAGCAGCCCCCTAATGGGGCCCACTGAAGCTTTCTTT
d_gene: TRBD2; abundance: -; v_gene: TRBV6-2/TRBV6-3; j_gene: TRBJ2-7; CDR3aa: CASSYGGREVSYEQYF; CDR3nt: TGTGCCAGCAGTTACGGCGGACGGGAGGTTTCCTACGAGCAGTACTTC
d_gene: TRBD1; abundance: few; v_gene: TRBV6-2/TRBV6-3; j_gene: TRBJ1-5; CDR3aa: CASRSPRQGQGQPQHF; CDR3nt: TGTGCCAGCAGATCCCCGCGACAGGGCCAGGGCCAGCCCCAGCATTTT
d_gene: TRBD2; abundance: -; v_gene: TRBV6-5; j_gene: TRBJ2-3; CDR3aa: CAGMSGGAYTQYF; CDR3nt: TGTGCCGGCATGAGCGGGGGAGCATATACGCAGTATTTT
d_gene: TRBD1; abundance: few; v_gene: TRBV20-1; j_gene: TRBJ1-5; CDR3aa: CSARSRDRGDQPQHF; CDR3nt: TGCAGTGCTAGATCTCGGGACAGGGGGGATCAGCCCCAGCATTTT
d_gene: -; abundance: many; v_gene: TRBV6-2/TRBV6-3; j_gene: TRBJ1-2; CDR3aa: CASSYDLDYGYTF; CDR3nt: TGTGCCAGCAGTTACGACTTGGACTATGGCTACACCTTC
d_gene: -; abundance: -; v_gene: TRBV2; j_gene: TRBJ2-4; CDR3aa: CASSLQGSAAKNIQYF; CDR3nt: TGTGCCAGCAGCTTACAGGGTTCCGCAGCCAAAAACATTCAGTACTTC
d_gene: -; abundance: many; v_gene: TRBV6-5; j_gene: TRBJ2-1; CDR3aa: CASRSPPDSNEQFF; CDR3nt: TGTGCCAGCAGAAGCCCTCCCGACTCCAATGAGCAGTTCTTC
d_gene: -; abundance: many; v_gene: TRBV7-9; j_gene: TRBJ2-5; CDR3aa: CASSFQGLRETQYF; CDR3nt: TGTGCCAGCAGCTTCCAGGGGCTTCGAGAGACCCAGTACTTC
d_gene: TRBD2; abundance: many; v_gene: TRBV20-1; j_gene: TRBJ2-1; CDR3aa: CSAREERGGLGEQFF; CDR3nt: TGCAGTGCTAGAGAGGAGCGGGGGGGCCTAGGTGAGCAGTTCTTC
d_gene: -; abundance: many; v_gene: TRBV6-5; j_gene: TRBJ2-5; CDR3aa: CASSYSLAPRPPQEGTQYF; CDR3nt: TGTGCCAGCAGTTACTCGTTAGCCCCCAGGCCTCCTCAAGAGGGGACCCAGTACTTC
d_gene: -; abundance: once; v_gene: TRBV7-7; j_gene: TRBJ2-2; CDR3aa: CASSSTAKRVPGELFF; CDR3nt: TGTGCCAGCAGCTCCACCGCGAAACGGGTTCCCGGGGAGCTGTTTTTT
d_gene: -; abundance: -; v_gene: TRBV3-1; j_gene: TRBJ1-5; CDR3aa: CASSQDENQPQHF; CDR3nt: TGTGCCAGCAGCCAAGACGAAAATCAGCCCCAGCATTTT
d_gene: -; abundance: many; v_gene: TRBV7-2; j_gene: TRBJ2-4; CDR3aa: CASSLGGAAKNIQYF; CDR3nt: TGTGCCAGCAGTTTAGGCGGGGCTGCCAAAAACATTCAGTACTTC
d_gene: -; abundance: many; v_gene: TRBV2; j_gene: TRBJ1-2; CDR3aa: CASRLSGVGYGYTF; CDR3nt: TGTGCCAGCAGATTGTCAGGGGTCGGGTATGGCTACACCTTC
d_gene: -; abundance: few; v_gene: TRBV18; j_gene: TRBJ1-5; CDR3aa: CASSPLRGADQPQHF; CDR3nt: TGTGCCAGCTCACCACTAAGGGGGGCTGATCAGCCCCAGCATTTT
d_gene: -; abundance: -; v_gene: TRBV7-9; j_gene: TRBJ2-3; CDR3aa: CASSLASVPGVSLDTQYF; CDR3nt: TGTGCCAGCAGCTTAGCGTCGGTGCCGGGGGTTTCCTTAGATACGCAGTATTTT
d_gene: -; abundance: many; v_gene: TRBV7-2; j_gene: TRBJ2-3; CDR3aa: CASSLVASENTQYF; CDR3nt: TGTGCCAGCAGCTTAGTAGCTAGCGAGAATACGCAGTATTTT
d_gene: -; abundance: many; v_gene: TRBV20-1; j_gene: TRBJ2-1; CDR3aa: CSATTRQGGRDEQFF; CDR3nt: TGCAGTGCAACAACCCGGCAGGGTGGTCGGGATGAGCAGTTCTTC
d_gene: -; abundance: few; v_gene: TRBV11-3; j_gene: TRBJ1-2; CDR3aa: CATTLRDLGYGYTF; CDR3nt: TGTGCCACCACCCTCAGGGACTTGGGCTATGGCTACACCTTC
d_gene: -; abundance: -; v_gene: TRBV5-6; j_gene: TRBJ2-2; CDR3aa: CASFHGLKSPGELFF; CDR3nt: TGTGCCAGCTTTCACGGCCTAAAGAGTCCCGGGGAGCTGTTTTTT
d_gene: -; abundance: once; v_gene: TRBV20-1; j_gene: TRBJ1-6; CDR3aa: CSARENGNSPLHF; CDR3nt: TGCAGTGCTAGAGAGAACGGGAATTCACCCCTCCACTTT
d_gene: TRBD1; abundance: many; v_gene: TRBV5-1; j_gene: TRBJ2-5; CDR3aa: CASSRITTGDLGGETQYF; CDR3nt: TGCGCCAGCAGCCGTATTACGACAGGGGATTTGGGTGGAGAGACCCAGTACTTC
d_gene: -; abundance: many; v_gene: TRBV6-2/TRBV6-3; j_gene: TRBJ2-5; CDR3aa: CASSYTGVQETQYF; CDR3nt: TGTGCCAGCAGTTATACAGGCGTCCAAGAGACCCAGTACTTC
d_gene: TRBD1; abundance: many; v_gene: TRBV2; j_gene: TRBJ2-5; CDR3aa: CASSRDRVRGETQYF; CDR3nt: TGTGCCAGCAGTCGGGACAGGGTAAGAGGAGAGACCCAGTACTTC
d_gene: TRBD2; abundance: many; v_gene: TRBV27; j_gene: TRBJ2-5; CDR3aa: CASSPVLIAGKETQYF; CDR3nt: TGTGCCAGCAGTCCGGTACTTATAGCGGGGAAAGAGACCCAGTACTTC
d_gene: -; abundance: -; v_gene: TRBV12-3/TRBV12-4; j_gene: TRBJ1-2; CDR3aa: CASRPGAKTGKGLAGYTF; CDR3nt: TGTGCCAGCAGGCCTGGGGCGAAAACAGGGAAAGGTCTCGCTGGCTACACCTTC
d_gene: TRBD1; abundance: many; v_gene: TRBV6-5; j_gene: TRBJ1-2; CDR3aa: CASSYRGQGNYGYTF; CDR3nt: TGTGCCAGCAGTTATCGAGGACAGGGAAACTATGGCTACACCTTC
d_gene: TRBD2; abundance: many; v_gene: TRBV6-2/TRBV6-3; j_gene: TRBJ2-1; CDR3aa: CASSLAGTREFF; CDR3nt: TGTGCCAGCAGCCTAGCCGGGACTAGAGAGTTCTTC
d_gene: TRBD2; abundance: many; v_gene: TRBV6-5; j_gene: TRBJ2-1; CDR3aa: CASAGGNNEQFF; CDR3nt: TGTGCCAGCGCCGGGGGGAATAATGAGCAGTTCTTC
d_gene: -; abundance: many; v_gene: TRBV28; j_gene: TRBJ2-6; CDR3aa: CASSPSPSGANVLTF; CDR3nt: TGTGCCAGCAGTCCGAGCCCCTCTGGGGCCAACGTCCTGACTTTC